The 20 T cell receptor beta chains presented below share a single source sample, sequenced in a study of T-cell reconstitution after alpha-beta-depleted transplantation in children. Using unique molecular identifiers, the investigators prepared the TCRbeta library. A single record per CDR3 protein comes from TCRdb applying MiXCR to the PCR reads. The profile shows about 610,000 distinct CDR3 sequences, over 9.5% of them singletons. The sequences come from PBMCs from the stem cell graft donor, collected from the stem cell graft. The source of these receptors is a human donor who donated a stem cell graft to a child with acute myeloid leukemia.

This clonotype was counted between two and nine times. This chain's CDR3 is CASSSLVTSYNEQFF. CDR3 in DNA: TGTGCCAGCAGCTCACTAGTCACCTCCTACAATGAGCAGTTCTTC. The chain carries TRBV7-2 and TRBJ2-1, with a tentative D call TRBD2 (5 bases). Per germline, CDR1 SGHTA and CDR2 FQGNSA. There are 15 residues in the CDR3. Deletions cut 4 bases from V and 0 bases from J, with 10 bases between.

The V gene is TRBV7-2, the J gene TRBJ2-2; D possibly corresponds to TRBD2 (6 bases). Germline V gives CDR1 SGHTA, CDR2 FQGNSA. The CDR3 spans 15 residues. V lost 3 bases, J lost 1 base, and 9 bases lay in between. The CDR3 is CASSFPGLNTGELFF. CDR3 bases: TGTGCCAGCAGCTTCCCGGGACTGAACACCGGGGAGCTGTTTTTT.

There are a few counts of this clonotype. This chain joins TRBV3-1 and TRBJ2-5, with D tentatively TRBD2 (6 bases). Trimming pared 4 bases from V and 2 bases from J, leaving 14 bases between. In germline, CDR1 is LGHDT, CDR2 YNNKEL (reference sequence). The CDR3 has 15 residues. CDR3 sequence reads: CASSPTGTPQETQYF. The CDR3 DNA sequence: TGTGCCAGCAGCCCAACCGGGACTCCACAAGAGACCCAGTACTTC.

This clonotype was observed many times. V is TRBV20-1 and J is TRBJ1-1; D unresolved. The CDR3 spans 12 residues. Germline V gene lookup returns CDR1 DFQATT and CDR2 SNEGSKA (reference sequence). V was cut by 6 bases and J by 8 bases, with 16 bases left in between. The CDR3 DNA sequence: TGCAGTGCCACCCGACCTCGGTTCGAAGCTTTCTTT. It translates to CSATRPRFEAFF.

This clonotype was seen repeatedly, ten times or more. The chain links TRBV28 to TRBJ2-4, with 7 bases matching TRBD1. Looked up from germline, CDR1 is MDHEN and CDR2 is SYDVKM. This CDR3 is built from 14 residues. After removal of 3 bases from V and 8 bases from J, the junction contained 7 bases not matched to a gene. Written as DNA, the CDR3 is TGTGCCAGCAGTTTGGTAGGGGGCGGGTACATTCAGTACTTC. Protein: CASSLVGGGYIQYF.

This clonotype was observed many times. This chain uses TRBV6-2 or TRBV6-3 with TRBJ2-7, with D possibly being TRBD1 or TRBD2 (5 bases each). The CDR3 extends over 17 amino acids. Germline V gene sequence: CDR1 MNHEY, CDR2 SVGEGT. V was shortened by 2 bases and J by 4 bases, with 21 bases between the two germline ends. The CDR3 here is CASSYPYRDTGLYEQYF. The CDR3 DNA is TGTGCCAGCAGTTACCCTTACAGAGACACAGGACTTTACGAGCAGTACTTC.

This clonotype was picked up many times. The chain recombines TRBV18 with TRBJ2-1; possible D gene TRBD2, 5 bases. V lost 0 bases and J 13 bases, leaving 22 bases between the germline ends. Germline V gene data show CDR1 as KGHSH and CDR2 as LQKENI. CDR3 length equals 16 residues. CDR3 bases: TGTGCCAGCTCACCACCGTCTAGCTCGGGTATGGGGTCCCAGTTCTTC. Protein sequence: CASSPPSSSGMGSQFF.

The chain has TRBV5-6 and TRBJ1-4; 10 nucleotides match TRBD1. The CDR3 totals 16 residues. The trim removed 3 bases at V and 7 bases at J, leaving 9 bases unmatched. Germline V gene lookup returns CDR1 SGHDT and CDR2 YYEEEE. This CDR3 is CASSSSGTGVGEKLFF. The CDR3 DNA reads TGTGCCAGCAGCTCCTCCGGGACAGGGGTTGGTGAAAAACTGTTTTTT.

The J gene is TRBJ1-2, the V gene TRBV29-1; 9 positions agree with TRBD1. The V and J ends lost 3 bases and 0 bases, in that order; junction bases with no gene match: 8. Germline lookup yields CDR1 SQVTM and CDR2 ANQGSEA. The CDR3 runs to 16 residues. CDR3 loop: CSVDGGDRASNYGYTF. In DNA form, the CDR3 reads TGCAGCGTTGACGGGGGGGACAGGGCATCTAACTATGGCTACACCTTC.

The chain employs TRBV10-3 and TRBJ1-5; possibly TRBD1 for D (6 bases). Germline V gene sequence: CDR1 ENHRY, CDR2 SYGVKD. With 2 bases removed from V and 11 bases from J, the gap between germline ends came to 16 bases. CDR3 length equals 14 residues. The DNA of the CDR3 is TGTGCCATCAGTGAGGCGTCAGGGGAAGGAGCCCAGCATTTT. Translated, it gives CAISEASGEGAQHF.

This clonotype was detected only a few times. This rearrangement joins TRBV6-2 or TRBV6-3 to TRBJ1-5; 10 nucleotides line up with TRBD1. Germline-derived CDR1 and CDR2 are MNHEY and SVGEGT. This CDR3 comprises 15 residues. V shed 4 bases and J 7 bases; nucleotides not matched to a gene: 7. The CDR3 reads CASSSDRGWGQPQHF. The CDR3 DNA reads as TGTGCCAGCAGTTCGGACAGGGGGTGGGGGCAGCCCCAGCATTTT.

This clonotype was recorded a few times. V is TRBV7-6 and J is TRBJ1-4; D possibly corresponds to TRBD1 (6 bases). The CDR3 is 16 amino acids. The V gene's germline CDR1 is SGHVS and CDR2 FNYEAQ. The V end lost 3 bases, the J end lost 2 bases, and 13 bases lay between the germline ends. CDR3 nucleotides: TGTGCCAGCAGCTTTGCCGGACAGATTACTAATGAAAAACTGTTTTTT. Translation gives CASSFAGQITNEKLFF.

This clonotype was observed many times. The genes are TRBV27 and TRBJ2-5; D perhaps matches TRBD2 (6 bases). CDR1 MNHEY and CDR2 SMNVEV come from the germline V gene (reference sequence). V dropped 8 bases and J dropped 1 base, with 11 bases sitting between them. The CDR3 extends over 13 amino acids. This CDR3 is CASASSAQETQYF. The CDR3 bases are TGTGCCAGCGCCTCTAGCGCCCAAGAGACCCAGTACTTC.

The chain employs TRBV4-2 and TRBJ2-1; TRBD2 matches 8 bases. The V segment lost 3 bases and the J segment 6 bases; nucleotides outside the gene matches: 10. Looked up from germline, CDR1 is LGHNA and CDR2 is YNFKEQ. The CDR3 spans 16 residues. CDR3 bases: TGTGCCAGCAGCCAGGGGGGAGCGGGAGACCGCAATGAGCAGTTCTTC. Translation: CASSQGGAGDRNEQFF.

The genes are TRBV10-3 and TRBJ2-1, with D tentatively TRBD2 (5 bases). This CDR3 contains 18 residues. Germline assignment: CDR1 ENHRY and CDR2 SYGVKD. Trimming removed 0 bases from V and 1 base from J, with 16 bases in between. The CDR3 DNA follows: TGTGCCATCAGTGAGTCGACTCGGAGGACGAATTCCTACAATGAGCAGTTCTTC. Encoded protein: CAISESTRRTNSYNEQFF.

The chain carries TRBV20-1 and TRBJ2-1; TRBD2 matches at 9 bases. The CDR3 covers 11 residues. V was pared by 5 bases and J by 9 bases, with 2 bases of the junction left unmatched. CDR1 DFQATT and CDR2 SNEGSKA come from the germline V gene (reference sequence). CDR3 residues: CSALLAGEQFF. CDR3 bases: TGCAGTGCTTTACTAGCGGGTGAGCAGTTCTTC.

This clonotype was found many times. The gene calls are TRBV29-1 and TRBJ2-7, with D perhaps matching TRBD2 (6 bases). From germline, CDR1 is SQVTM and CDR2 ANQGSEA. Trimming stripped 3 bases from V and 0 bases from J, with 9 bases between. This CDR3 region has 13 residues. CDR3 loop: CSVDPGDSYEQYF. CDR3 DNA: TGCAGCGTTGACCCGGGAGACTCCTACGAGCAGTACTTC.

This clonotype was recorded only once. A read error is possible here, since a much larger clone lies one base away. V gene TRBV5-1 combines with J gene TRBJ2-2, with 7 bases fitting TRBD1. V trimming: 3 bases; J trimming: 5 bases; junction bases outside the gene matches: 7. Germline V gene sequence: CDR1 SGHRS, CDR2 YFSETQ. This CDR3 spans 15 amino acids. CDR3 sequence: CASSSGQRATGELFF. In nucleotides, the CDR3 is TGCGCCAGCAGCTCGGGACAGAGAGCTACCGGGGAGCTGTTTTTT. Looking up the rest from reference TRBV5-1 and TRBJ2-2 gives the full variable domain: KAGVTQTPRYLIKTRGQQVTLSCSPISGHRSVSWYQQTPGQGLQFLFEYFSETQRNKGNFPGRFSGRQFSNSRSEMNVSTLELGDSALYLCASSSGQRATGELFFGEGSRLTVL.

This clonotype came up a few times. The chain joins TRBV20-1 to TRBJ2-5; TRBD2 matches 7 bases. J gave up 4 bases and V 6 bases, and 11 bases lay outside the gene matches. Germline-derived CDR1 and CDR2 are DFQATT and SNEGSKA (reference sequence). The CDR3 totals 14 residues. CDR3 sequence reads: CSAPWGGVRETQYF. The CDR3 DNA follows: TGCAGTGCCCCGTGGGGGGGGGTTCGAGAGACCCAGTACTTC.

This clonotype has ten or more counts. V is TRBV7-2 and J is TRBJ2-1; D is undetermined. Trimming shortened V by 4 bases and J by 12 bases, and 16 bases separated the two germline ends. Germline CDR1 SGHTA, CDR2 FQGNSA. The CDR3 loop spans 13 amino acids. CDR3 DNA sequence: TGTGCCAGCAGCTACACCCCGGGTGTGGGGCAGTTCTTC. Encoded protein: CASSYTPGVGQFF.